This T cell receptor (beta chain) is from a study of blood T cell repertoires in COVID-19. Whole-study context: Researchers got acute and convalescent COVID-19 samples from the United States, Italy and Spain. T cells, B-cell-depleted T cells, or PBMCs supplied cDNA or gDNA.

Germline trimming cut 2 bases from V and 4 bases from J; bases unmatched to any gene: 4. CDR1 is SGHTA, CDR2 FQGTGA, per germline. This CDR3 spans 15 amino acids. Worth noting for this clone: The same CDR3 can be traced to other DNA sequences in this sample.

Source study methods: Reference gene primer amplification gave estimated nucleated cell counts. The protocol was immunoSEQ multiplex PCR, while the TCRdb copy is restricted to in-frame clones and leaves out a portion. D and trimming were read from the DNA, whereas the V and J calls and clone size are those reported in that table. This table holds about 74,000 clones, almost 85% found once. This TCR was sampled from a man in his 70s with acute or convalescent COVID-19. What was sequenced was peripheral blood. The rearrangement uses TRBV7-3 and TRBJ2-3; 9 nucleotides match TRBD2. This CDR3 is CASSLAGGPADTQYF. The DNA for the CDR3 is TGTGCCAGCAGCTTAGCGGGAGGGCCAGCAGATACGCAGTATTTT.